The clone carrying this T cell receptor beta chain has more than one count but fewer than ten. What it recognizes is unknown. Via MiXCR, TCRdb re-called the 5' RACE reads, giving one row per CDR3 protein. The sample has about 300,000 distinct CDR3 sequences, 7.5% to 9.5% seen once; the top ten hold 3% to 3.5%. The data derive from a study of T cells after yellow fever vaccination. Study-wide context: SMART-Seq v4 Ultra Low Input prepared libraries from low-cell fractions.

Trimming pared 6 bases from V and 4 bases from J, leaving 21 bases between. The V gene's germline CDR1 is SQVTM and CDR2 ANQGSEA. The CDR3 is made up of 15 amino acids. Study-level points and caveats: Subsequent to the booster, the majority of primary-vaccination clones reappeared (around 96% CD4, 88% CD8).

Sequenced here: CD4+ T cells sorted from PBMCs, sampled 5 days after the yellow fever booster vaccination. The chain joins TRBV29-1 to TRBJ2-5; a weak D match, TRBD1 (6 bases). The receptor was derived from a man in his late teens or twenties who received the YFV17D yellow fever vaccine. CDR3 DNA: TGCAGCGTCCCCCCAGGGGCTTTCGTCTCAGAGACCCAGTACTTC. This sequence encodes CSVPPGAFVSETQYF.